These 15 T cell receptor beta chains share one sample of origin, sequenced in a study of vaccination and CD4 T cells after COVID-19. Described treatment: approximately nine-day PBMC culture with coronavirus spike peptide pools or control peptides (ViraFEST assay). Once obtained from cultured CD4+ T cells, the DNA was sequenced using the Oncomine TCR Beta short-read assay. TCRdb called the PCR reads again in MiXCR, with one record for every CDR3 protein. This table has around 19,000 distinct CDR3 sequences, about 59% appearing once. No antigen is known for these receptors. What was sequenced was CD4+ T cells from blood, cultured in vitro. These receptors all stem from a human donor who had recovered from COVID-19.

This clonotype was picked up a small number of times. This chain connects TRBV20-1 to TRBJ1-5, with 7 bases identical to TRBD1. The V and J ends lost 6 bases and 3 bases, in that order; junction bases with no gene match: 11. This CDR3 comprises 15 residues. CDR1 is DFQATT, CDR2 SNEGSKA, per germline (reference sequence). CDR3 DNA sequence: TGCAGTGCCCCCGGAGGACAGGCGCCCAATCAGCCCCAGCATTTT. Translated, it gives CSAPGGQAPNQPQHF.

V usage is TRBV10-1 and J usage is TRBJ2-7; 11 bases are shared with TRBD2. Germline lookup yields CDR1 WNHNN and CDR2 SYGVQD (reference sequence). The CDR3 spans 15 residues. V was pared by 6 bases and J by 4 bases, with 8 bases of the junction left unmatched. The CDR3 region has the DNA TGCGCCAGCAGGCCTCTAGCGGGAGGTGCGTACGAGCAGTACTTC. It codes for CASRPLAGGAYEQYF.

This clonotype was counted a few times. The chain carries TRBV2 and TRBJ1-6; 9 bases map to TRBD1. With 1 base clipped from V and 9 bases from J, the junction kept 1 base outside the gene matches. The CDR3 length is 14 residues. Germline CDR1 and CDR2: SNHLY and FYNNEI. Here the CDR3 DNA reads TGTGCCAGCAGTGAAGGGACAGGGGTTTCACCCCTCCACTTT. This encodes CASSEGTGVSPLHF. Full variable domain (missing parts from reference TRBV2 and TRBJ1-6): EPEVTQTPSHQVTQMGQEVILRCVPISNHLYFYWYRQILGQKVEFLVSFYNNEISEKSEIFDDQFSVERPDGSNFTLKIRSTKLEDSAMYFCASSEGTGVSPLHFGNGTRLTVT.

CDR3 in DNA: TGTGCCAGCAGCTCTCGACAGGGGGCAGGTATGGAGACCCAGTACTTC. This gives the protein CASSSRQGAGMETQYF. The chain employs TRBV7-9 and TRBJ2-5; 10 bases match TRBD1. The CDR3 runs to 16 residues. After removal of 4 bases from V and 5 bases from J, the junction contained 10 bases not matched to a gene. Germline CDR1 is SEHNR and CDR2 is FQNEAQ (reference sequence).

Judged by abundance, this clonotype is large. The gene calls are TRBV20-1 and TRBJ2-1; weak D call: TRBD2 (5 bases). The CDR3 is 14 residues long. Germline V gene sequence: CDR1 DFQATT, CDR2 SNEGSKA (reference sequence). V was clipped by 0 bases and J by 4 bases, with 10 bases between them. In DNA, the CDR3 is TGCAGTGCTAGAGAGGGGAGTACGTACAATGAGCAGTTCTTC. Translation gives CSAREGSTYNEQFF.

The rearrangement links TRBV6-1 to TRBJ2-5; D remains ambiguous. Germline V gene lookup returns CDR1 MNHNS and CDR2 SASEGT. This CDR3 has 15 amino acids. Trimming cost V 2 bases and J 5 bases, with 15 bases left between them. The CDR3 bases are TGTGCCAGCAGTGAACGGAGTGACGGTCGGGAGACCCAGTACTTC. The encoded protein is CASSERSDGRETQYF.

V usage is TRBV5-1 and J usage is TRBJ1-2; tentatively, D is TRBD1 (5 bases). The CDR3 has 15 residues. The germline V gene has CDR1 SGHRS and CDR2 YFSETQ. V lost 4 bases and J 8 bases, leaving 21 bases between the germline ends. The CDR3 bases are TGCGCCAGCAGCCACCCCAGGGCTCGCTTGGGAGGCTACACCTTC. Translation gives CASSHPRARLGGYTF.

The chain has TRBV15 and TRBJ1-1; weak D call: TRBD1 (5 bases). Trimming shortened V by 3 bases and J by 4 bases, and 15 bases separated the two germline ends. The CDR3 is 15 amino acids. Germline V gives CDR1 LNHNV, CDR2 YYDKDF (reference sequence). DNA for the CDR3: TGTGCCACCAGCAGGGACACAGAGCAGGGCACTGAAGCTTTCTTT. Amino acids: CATSRDTEQGTEAFF.

The rearrangement uses TRBV12-3 or TRBV12-4 and TRBJ2-1, with a tentative D call TRBD2 (6 bases). This CDR3 is built from 16 residues. V was clipped by 3 bases and J by 0 bases, with 12 bases between them. CDR3 nucleotide sequence: TGTGCCAGCAGTTTCGGGGACTCTTTCTCCTACAATGAGCAGTTCTTC. It specifies CASSFGDSFSYNEQFF.

J is TRBJ1-2 and V is TRBV30; D possibly corresponds to TRBD1 (6 bases). Germline CDR1 reads GTSNPN; CDR2 reads SVGIG (reference sequence). V gave up 7 bases and J gave up 8 bases, with 17 bases separating them. The CDR3 is 12 amino acids. The CDR3 nucleotides are TGTGCCTTTGACAGGACCTGGGACGGCTACACCTTC. This encodes CAFDRTWDGYTF.

V gene TRBV24-1 combines with J gene TRBJ2-1, with D possibly matching TRBD1 (6 bases). Germline lookup yields CDR1 KGHDR and CDR2 SFDVKD. The CDR3 is made up of 14 amino acids. V was cut by 0 bases and J by 13 bases, with 15 bases left in between. CDR3 sequence: CATSDLQITGRQFF. CDR3 nucleotide sequence: TGTGCCACCAGTGATTTGCAGATTACAGGGCGACAGTTCTTC.

This clonotype came up a few times. The rearrangement joins TRBV24-1 to TRBJ1-2, with TRBD1 matching 10 bases. Germline-derived CDR1 and CDR2 are KGHDR and SFDVKD. This CDR3 comprises 14 residues. The V and J ends lost 3 bases and 5 bases, in that order; junction bases with no gene match: 2. CDR3 protein: CATSDRTGGYGYTF. CDR3 nucleotides: TGTGCCACCAGTGATCGGACAGGGGGATATGGCTACACCTTC.

V gene TRBV29-1 combines with J gene TRBJ1-1, with D uncertain. Germline values: CDR1 SQVTM, CDR2 ANQGSEA. The CDR3 runs to 13 residues. Trimming took off 5 bases at V and 1 base at J, with 11 bases between the two ends. The CDR3 here is CSVRARTNTEAFF. For the CDR3, the DNA is TGCAGCGTTCGAGCCAGGACGAACACTGAAGCTTTCTTT.

This CDR3 reads CSARGPFVGTEKILRGYTF. The CDR3 nucleotides are TGCAGTGCTAGGGGCCCTTTTGTCGGGACAGAGAAGATATTGCGGGGCTACACCTTC. The rearrangement links TRBV20-1 to TRBJ1-2; 7 nucleotides agree with TRBD1. In germline, CDR1 is DFQATT, CDR2 SNEGSKA (reference sequence). Trimming cost V 3 bases and J 8 bases; bases outside gene matches: 27. The CDR3 is 19 amino acids.

The V call is TRBV10-3, the J call TRBJ2-1; TRBD1 agrees at 9 bases. Looked up from germline, CDR1 is ENHRY and CDR2 is SYGVKD. The CDR3 is 16 residues long. V lost 5 bases and J lost 5; bases outside the gene matches: 10. The CDR3 here is CAISSSGTGLDNEQFF. The CDR3 DNA reads TGTGCCATCAGTTCCTCCGGGACAGGGCTTGACAATGAGCAGTTCTTC.